The 5 T cell receptor beta chains given below trace back to one sample, sequenced in a study of T cell responses to AZD1222 COVID-19 vaccine. Data came from immunoSEQ multiplex PCR; TCRdb stores just in-frame clones and leaves some out. The sample records roughly 140,000 clones, about 90% being singletons. The sequencing used peripheral blood, collected on day 0 of AZD1222 vaccination. The receptors were gathered from an adult in good health.

V gene TRBV19 combines with J gene TRBJ1-5; D is uncertain. Germline V gene data show CDR1 as LNHDA and CDR2 as SQIVND (reference sequence). The CDR3 covers 14 residues. Trimming stripped 0 bases from V and 2 bases from J, with 5 bases between. The CDR3, as DNA: TGTGCCAGTAGTATAGAGTGGGGCAATCAGCCCCAGCATTTT. Translated: CASSIEWGNQPQHF.

This sequence joins TRBV5-1 and TRBJ2-2; 12 nucleotides align to TRBD2. V shed 4 bases and J 5 bases; nucleotides not matched to a gene: 6. This CDR3 spans 16 amino acids. Germline CDR1 and CDR2: SGHRS and YFSETQ. CDR3 protein: CASSLTSGRRTGELFF. The CDR3 DNA sequence: TGCGCCAGCAGCCTGACTAGCGGGAGACGGACCGGGGAGCTGTTTTTT.

The sample holds one count of this clone. The chain carries TRBV7-8 and TRBJ2-2; tentatively, D is TRBD1 or TRBD2 (5 bases each). The CDR3 extends over 16 amino acids. The V gene's germline CDR1 is SGHVS and CDR2 FQNEAQ. The V end was cut by 1 base, the J end by 0 bases, with 9 bases between. For the CDR3, the DNA is TGTGCCAGCAGCTTAGGAGGGGCGACGAACACCGGGGAGCTGTTTTTT. Residues: CASSLGGATNTGELFF.

This chain connects TRBV4-3 to TRBJ1-4; TRBD1 is a possible D gene (5 bases). The CDR3 runs 16 residues. Trimming took 0 bases from V and 4 from J, leaving 12 bases between them. Germline CDR1 and CDR2: LGHNA and YSLEER. CDR3 region: CASSQDWGGYNEKLFF. DNA of the CDR3: TGCGCCAGCAGCCAAGATTGGGGGGGTTATAATGAAAAACTGTTTTTT.

The V call is TRBV28, the J call TRBJ2-7, with 7 bases identical to TRBD1. The germline gives CDR1 MDHEN, CDR2 SYDVKM. The CDR3 is 13 residues long. The J segment lost 2 bases and the V segment lost 6 bases, leaving 4 bases of the junction unmatched. The DNA of the CDR3 is TGTGCCAGCAGATCCGGGACAGCCTACGAGCAGTACTTC. Residues: CASRSGTAYEQYF.